What follows describes a single T cell receptor (beta chain). The record originates from a study of T-cell reconstitution after alpha-beta-depleted transplantation in children. Researchers prepared the TCRbeta library using unique molecular identifiers, the study reports. Each CDR3 protein gets one entry after TCRdb re-called the PCR reads with MiXCR. This sample has around 300,000 distinct CDR3 sequences, with over 20% found just once. With V trimmed by 0 bases and J by 6 bases, 5 bases remained unmatched. Germline CDR1 and CDR2: SGHTA and FQGTGA. The CDR3 has 15 amino acids. This clonotype was sampled from a male patient aged 5 to 17 who had a stem cell transplant for acute lymphoblastic leukemia, so the T cells may come from the graft donor. The sample consisted of PBMCs, mostly from graft donor cells, taken 180 days after TCRalphabeta/CD19-depleted stem cell transplant. The chain couples TRBV7-3 to TRBJ2-7, with 10 bases that match TRBD2. For the CDR3, the DNA is TGTGCCAGCAGCTTAACTAGCGGGAGGTCGCGCGAGCAGTACTTC. Encoded protein: CASSLTSGRSREQYF.